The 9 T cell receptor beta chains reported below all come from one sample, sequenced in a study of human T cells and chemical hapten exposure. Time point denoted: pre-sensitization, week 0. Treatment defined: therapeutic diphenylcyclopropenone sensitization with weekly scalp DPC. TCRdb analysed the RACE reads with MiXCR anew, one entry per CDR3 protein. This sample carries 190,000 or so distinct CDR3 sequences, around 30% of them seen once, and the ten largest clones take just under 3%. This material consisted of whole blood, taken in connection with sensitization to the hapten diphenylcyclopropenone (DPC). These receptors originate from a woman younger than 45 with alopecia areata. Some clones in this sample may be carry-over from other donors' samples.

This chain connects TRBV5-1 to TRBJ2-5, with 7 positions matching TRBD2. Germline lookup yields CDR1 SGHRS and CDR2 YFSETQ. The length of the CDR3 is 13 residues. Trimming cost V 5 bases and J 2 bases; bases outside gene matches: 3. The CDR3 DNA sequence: TGCGCCAGCAGGGCGGGGGTACAAGAGACCCAGTACTTC. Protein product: CASRAGVQETQYF.

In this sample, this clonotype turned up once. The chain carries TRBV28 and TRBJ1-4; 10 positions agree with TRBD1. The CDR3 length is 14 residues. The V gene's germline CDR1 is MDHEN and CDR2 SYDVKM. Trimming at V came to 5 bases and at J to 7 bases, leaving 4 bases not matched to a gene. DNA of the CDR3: TGTGCCAGCAGTAGACAGGGGGCAGGTGAAAAACTGTTTTTT. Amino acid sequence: CASSRQGAGEKLFF.

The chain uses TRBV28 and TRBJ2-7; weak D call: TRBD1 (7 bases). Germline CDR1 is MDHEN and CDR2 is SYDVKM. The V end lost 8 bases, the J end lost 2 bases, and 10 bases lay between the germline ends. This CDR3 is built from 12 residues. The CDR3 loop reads CASAGQPYEQYF. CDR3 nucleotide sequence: TGTGCCAGCGCGGGACAGCCCTACGAGCAGTACTTC.

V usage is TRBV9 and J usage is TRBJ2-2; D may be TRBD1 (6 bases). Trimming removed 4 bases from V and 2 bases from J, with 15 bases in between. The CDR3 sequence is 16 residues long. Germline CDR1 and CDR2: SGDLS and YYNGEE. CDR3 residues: CASSPYREQNTGELFF. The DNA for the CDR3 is TGTGCCAGCAGCCCATACAGGGAACAAAACACCGGGGAGCTGTTTTTT. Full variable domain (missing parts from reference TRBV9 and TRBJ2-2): DSGVTQTPKHLITATGQRVTLRCSPRSGDLSVYWYQQSLDQGLQFLIQYYNGEERAKGNILERFSAQQFPDLHSELNLSSLELGDSALYFCASSPYREQNTGELFFGEGSRLTVL.

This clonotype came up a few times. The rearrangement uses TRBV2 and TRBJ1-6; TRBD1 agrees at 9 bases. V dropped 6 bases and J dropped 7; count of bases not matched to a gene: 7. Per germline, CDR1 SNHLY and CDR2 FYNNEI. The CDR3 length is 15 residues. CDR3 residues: CASRRTGAWNSPLHF. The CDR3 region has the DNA TGTGCCAGCAGAAGGACAGGGGCGTGGAATTCACCCCTCCACTTT.

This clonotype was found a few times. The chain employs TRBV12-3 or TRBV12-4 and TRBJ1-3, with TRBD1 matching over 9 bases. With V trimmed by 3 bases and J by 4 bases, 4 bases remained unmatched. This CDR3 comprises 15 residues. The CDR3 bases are TGTGCCAGCAGTTTGCGACAGGGGGGAGGAAACACCATATATTTT. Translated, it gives CASSLRQGGGNTIYF.

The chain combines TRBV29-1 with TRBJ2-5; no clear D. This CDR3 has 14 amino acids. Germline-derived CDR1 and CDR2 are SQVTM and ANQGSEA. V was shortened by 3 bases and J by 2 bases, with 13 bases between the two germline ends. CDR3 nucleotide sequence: TGCAGCGTTGATGTCTACAGCCATCAAGAGACCCAGTACTTC. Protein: CSVDVYSHQETQYF. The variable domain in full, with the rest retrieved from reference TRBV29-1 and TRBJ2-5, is SAVISQKPSRDICQRGTSLTIQCQVDSQVTMMFWYRQQPGQSLTLIATANQGSEATYESGFVIDKFPISRPNLTFSTLTVSNMSPEDSSIYLCSVDVYSHQETQYFGPGTRLLVL.

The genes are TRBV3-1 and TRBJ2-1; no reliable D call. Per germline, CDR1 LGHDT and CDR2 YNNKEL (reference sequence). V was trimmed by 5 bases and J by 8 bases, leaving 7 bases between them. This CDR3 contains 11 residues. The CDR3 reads CASSISDEQFF. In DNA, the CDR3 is TGTGCCAGCAGCATTTCTGATGAGCAGTTCTTC.

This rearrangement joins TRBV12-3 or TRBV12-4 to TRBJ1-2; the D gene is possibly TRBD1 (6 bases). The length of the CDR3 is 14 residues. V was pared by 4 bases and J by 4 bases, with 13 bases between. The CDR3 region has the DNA TGTGCCAGCAGTTACAGGGTCTCGAGCTATGGCTACACCTTC. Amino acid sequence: CASSYRVSSYGYTF.